These 16 T cell receptor beta chains were all obtained from the same sample, sequenced in a study of T cell repertoires in cytomegalovirus infection. TCRdb reanalysed the reads using MiXCR and keeps one entry per CDR3 protein. Among some 480,000 distinct CDR3 sequences, 33% were seen once, and the ten largest hold under 20%. Their specific antigens are unknown. The sequencing here drew on cultured PBMCs, taken from culture after CMV antigen stimulation. All receptors derive from a human donor in good health (CMV status not recorded). Some clones in this sample may be carry-over from other donors' samples.

This clonotype was detected a few times. The CDR3 protein is CASSSNARSETQYF. The CDR3 DNA is TGTGCCAGCAGCTCCAATGCCCGATCCGAGACCCAGTACTTC. The rearrangement links TRBV7-3 to TRBJ2-5; D unclear. This CDR3 has 14 amino acids. Trimming stripped 4 bases from V and 5 bases from J, with 14 bases between. CDR1 and CDR2 from the germline V gene are SGHTA and FQGTGA.

This clonotype appeared once. The rearrangement links TRBV27 to TRBJ2-2; 15 bases line up with TRBD2. Per the germline V gene, CDR1 is MNHEY and CDR2 is SMNVEV (reference sequence). The V gene end was trimmed by 6 bases and the J gene end by 4 bases; junction bases not matched to a gene: 6. This CDR3 has 17 amino acids. The CDR3: CASRPGLAGGGTGELFF. CDR3 in DNA: TGTGCCAGCAGGCCGGGACTAGCGGGGGGCGGCACCGGGGAGCTGTTTTTT.

J is TRBJ2-7 and V is TRBV11-2; D may match TRBD1 or TRBD2 (5 bases each). This CDR3 is built from 14 residues. Per germline, CDR1 SGHAT and CDR2 FQNNGV. V lost 1 base and J 4 bases, leaving 11 bases between the germline ends. The CDR3 loop reads CASSLGGVQYEQYF. In DNA form, the CDR3 reads TGTGCCAGCAGCTTAGGAGGGGTCCAATACGAGCAGTACTTC.

In this sample, this clonotype turned up many times. The gene calls are TRBV7-2 and TRBJ2-3, with TRBD2 matching 7 bases. Germline V gene data show CDR1 as SGHTA and CDR2 as FQGNSA. The CDR3 totals 16 residues. V gave up 6 bases and J gave up 3 bases; unmatched junction bases: 12. CDR3 DNA sequence: TGTGCCAGCAGTACCTGGCTGGGAGGGGAGACAGATACGCAGTATTTT. Translating it yields CASSTWLGGETDTQYF.

The rearrangement uses TRBV5-6 and TRBJ2-7, with D tentatively TRBD1 (6 bases). With 4 bases removed from V and 6 bases from J, the gap between germline ends came to 14 bases. The CDR3 covers 13 residues. Germline CDR1 SGHDT, CDR2 YYEEEE. CDR3 nucleotides: TGTGCCAGCAGCCAGATACAGGGTGGCGAGCAGTACGTC. Its protein product is CASSQIQGGEQYV.

The chain couples TRBV20-1 to TRBJ1-6, with 7 bases matching TRBD1. There are 14 residues in the CDR3. Trimming removed 3 bases from V and 5 bases from J; junction bases left unmatched: 4. CDR1 is DFQATT, CDR2 SNEGSKA, per germline (reference sequence). CDR3 sequence reads: CSASVGQDNSPLHF. CDR3 coding DNA: TGCAGTGCTAGCGTAGGACAGGATAATTCACCCCTCCACTTT.

For this clonotype: Sequence at one end of the junction differs from germline and may be a read error. The chain uses TRBV7-7 and TRBJ2-5; D possibly corresponds to TRBD2 (5 bases). Germline CDR1 and CDR2: SSHAT and FNYEAQ (reference sequence). The CDR3 contains 14 residues. DNA for the CDR3: TGTGCTAGCAGCTGGAGAGGAGGCAGCGAGACCCAGTACTTC. Protein: CASSWRGGSETQYF.

This clonotype was counted once. The junction does not match germline at one end; this may be a read error. V gene TRBV4-1 combines with J gene TRBJ1-1; tentatively, D is TRBD1 (6 bases). CDR1 MGHRA and CDR2 YSYEKL come from the germline V gene. The CDR3 covers 15 residues. The CDR3 nucleotides read TGTGCCAGCAGCCCGCGGAAAGGGGGGACCACTGAAGCTTTCTTT. It translates to CASSPRKGGTTEAFF.

The rearrangement uses TRBV20-1 and TRBJ2-1, with 7 bases fitting TRBD2. Germline assignment: CDR1 DFQATT and CDR2 SNEGSKA (reference sequence). Trimming removed 1 base from V and 8 bases from J; junction bases left unmatched: 8. This CDR3 spans 14 amino acids. CDR3 region: CSARVAGEVDEQFF. DNA of the CDR3: TGCAGTGCTAGAGTTGCGGGAGAAGTTGATGAGCAGTTCTTC.

This clonotype occurred many times. The V gene is TRBV6-2 or TRBV6-3, the J gene TRBJ1-2; 7 bases match TRBD1. The germline V gene has CDR1 MNHEY and CDR2 SVGEGT. The V gene end was trimmed by 2 bases and the J gene end by 6 bases; junction bases not matched to a gene: 6. This CDR3 region has 14 residues. CDR3 region: CASSYRDSGDGYTF. CDR3 sequence (DNA): TGTGCCAGCAGTTACCGGGACAGTGGAGATGGCTACACCTTC.

This clonotype was recorded a few times. The chain uses TRBV5-4 and TRBJ1-1; D perhaps matches TRBD1 (5 bases). Germline V gives CDR1 SGHNT, CDR2 YYREEE (reference sequence). The CDR3 is 14 amino acids. V was shortened by 6 bases and J by 2 bases, with 14 bases between the two germline ends. The CDR3 sequence is CASIRGIDNTEAFF. In DNA, the CDR3 is TGTGCCAGCATTAGGGGAATCGATAACACTGAAGCTTTCTTT. Filled out from reference TRBV5-4 and TRBJ1-1, the complete variable domain reads ETGVTQSPTHLIKTRGQQVTLRCSSQSGHNTVSWYQQALGQGPQFIFQYYREEENGRGNFPPRFSGLQFPNYSSELNVNALELDDSALYLCASIRGIDNTEAFFGQGTRLTVV.

This clonotype has only a few counts. The J gene is TRBJ2-7, the V gene TRBV7-6; tentative D call: TRBD1 (6 bases). V dropped 4 bases and J dropped 0 bases, with 16 bases sitting between them. Germline V gene sequence: CDR1 SGHVS, CDR2 FNYEAQ. This CDR3 comprises 16 residues. Here the CDR3 reads CASSSPDKDSSYEQYV. CDR3 nucleotides: TGTGCCAGCAGCTCACCCGACAAGGACAGCTCCTACGAGCAGTACGTC.

As concerns this clonotype: A junction boundary mismatches the germline segment, possibly from a read error. This chain uses TRBV12-3 or TRBV12-4 with TRBJ2-2; maybe TRBD1 (6 bases). The CDR3 extends over 16 amino acids. In DNA, the CDR3 is TGTGTCAGCAACGATAGACAGGCCCCGAACACCGGGGAGCTGTTTTTT. Its translation: CVSNDRQAPNTGELFF.

V and J are TRBV30 and TRBJ1-2; tentatively, D is TRBD1 (6 bases). The length of the CDR3 is 15 residues. In germline, CDR1 is GTSNPN, CDR2 SVGIG (reference sequence). V was shortened by 8 bases and J by 2 bases, with 21 bases between the two germline ends. CDR3: CATETGRMINYGYTF. CDR3 in DNA: TGTGCCACCGAGACAGGCCGCATGATAAACTATGGCTACACCTTC.

Only a few counts were recorded for this clonotype. The rearrangement links TRBV12-3 or TRBV12-4 to TRBJ2-1; D is possibly TRBD1 or TRBD2 (5 bases each). This CDR3 is 15 amino acids long. V dropped 7 bases and J dropped 9 bases, with 22 bases sitting between them. The CDR3 coding sequence is TGTGCCAGCACCCCGGGGACCGATGGTGGGGGTGAGCAGTTCTTC. Amino acid sequence: CASTPGTDGGGEQFF.

In its sample, this clonotype was seen a few times. The chain uses TRBV6-5 and TRBJ2-1; 7 bases fit TRBD2. The CDR3 is 14 residues long. The germline CDR1 and CDR2 sequences are MNHEY and SVGAGI. J lost 8 bases, V lost 0 bases, and 4 bases had no gene match. CDR3 loop: CASSYSVTSHEQFF. CDR3 DNA sequence: TGTGCCAGCAGTTACTCAGTGACTAGCCATGAGCAGTTCTTC.